Each of the 28 T cell receptor beta chains below was sequenced from the same sample in a study of patients and donors after allogeneic stem cell transplantation. MiXCR was run by TCRdb on the RT-PCR reads, yielding one entry per CDR3 protein. The sample holds tens of thousands of distinct CDR3 sequences, 5% seen once. The sample comprised blood, either unsorted or a sorted T cell fraction (not recorded which). The receptors come from a human donor who was either an allogeneic HSCT recipient or a stem cell or donor lymphocyte infusion donor (not recorded which). It is not recorded whose cells these are; they may come from a transplant donor.

This clonotype was counted many times. The genes are TRBV7-3 and TRBJ2-7; D is perhaps TRBD2 (6 bases). CDR1 is SGHTA and CDR2 is FQGTGA in the germline V gene. The CDR3 spans 13 residues. Trimming left V 5 bases short and J 0 bases short, with 8 bases between. This CDR3 is CASSDGSSYEQYF. The CDR3 DNA follows: TGTGCCAGCAGCGACGGGAGCTCCTACGAGCAGTACTTC.

This clonotype has at least ten counts. The V and J genes are TRBV20-1 and TRBJ1-6; D gene uncertain. The CDR3 consists of 14 residues. Trimming took 6 bases from V and 6 from J, leaving 15 bases between them. Germline V gene sequence: CDR1 DFQATT, CDR2 SNEGSKA (reference sequence). CDR3 sequence (DNA): TGCAGTGCCCGAGGAGGCCAGGCTAATTCACCCCTCCACTTT. It translates to CSARGGQANSPLHF.

This clonotype was observed at least ten times. The chain employs TRBV18 and TRBJ1-6, with TRBD1 identical over 8 bases. The germline V gene encodes CDR1 KGHSH and CDR2 LQKENI. This CDR3 is 15 amino acids long. The V segment lost 4 bases and the J segment 3 bases; nucleotides outside the gene matches: 2. CDR3 sequence: CASSQQGDYNSPLHF. CDR3 in DNA: TGTGCCAGCTCACAACAGGGGGACTATAATTCACCCCTCCACTTT.

The DNA for the CDR3 is TGCGCCAGCAGCTTCGGGCAGGGGGCAACCGCCGTCCTGACTTTC. Amino acid sequence: CASSFGQGATAVLTF. The chain combines TRBV5-1 with TRBJ2-6; TRBD1 matches 8 bases. The CDR3 length is 15 residues. CDR1 and CDR2 (germline): SGHRS, YFSETQ. The V gene end was trimmed by 2 bases and the J gene end by 12 bases; junction bases not matched to a gene: 10.

This clonotype has ten or more counts. The rearrangement links TRBV29-1 to TRBJ2-4, with TRBD2 identical over 7 bases. CDR1 and CDR2 (germline): SQVTM, ANQGSEA. Trimming took 8 bases from V and 5 from J; bases not matched to a gene: 9. The CDR3 is 13 amino acids. The DNA of the CDR3 is TGCAGCTCCTCTAGGGCGGGGGAAAACATTCAGTACTTC. Translating gives CSSSRAGENIQYF.

This clonotype has more than one count but fewer than ten. The chain has TRBV11-2 and TRBJ2-1; 9 bases map to TRBD2. The CDR3 is 14 amino acids. The V gene's germline CDR1 is SGHAT and CDR2 FQNNGV. The V gene end was trimmed by 1 base and the J gene end by 7 bases; junction bases not matched to a gene: 2. The CDR3 nucleotides read TGTGCCAGCAGCTTAGGGCTAGCGGGGAATGAGCAGTTCTTC. Its protein product is CASSLGLAGNEQFF.

The sample holds many counts of this clonotype. This rearrangement joins TRBV27 to TRBJ1-2; D call uncertain. The CDR3 loop spans 14 amino acids. Trimming cost V 1 base and J 7 bases, with 13 bases left between them. Germline CDR1 and CDR2: MNHEY and SMNVEV (reference sequence). The CDR3 protein is CASSLYSVGGGYTF. CDR3 DNA: TGTGCCAGCAGTTTATATTCGGTCGGTGGTGGCTACACCTTC.

The V call is TRBV30, the J call TRBJ1-2; tentatively, D is TRBD1 (6 bases). The CDR3 spans 13 residues. Germline CDR1 GTSNPN, CDR2 SVGIG (reference sequence). Trimming removed 3 bases at V and 5 bases at J, with 13 bases between. CDR3 in DNA: TGTGCCTGGAGGGCGGACAGCAATTATGGCTACACCTTC. Translation gives CAWRADSNYGYTF.

This chain uses TRBV6-1 with TRBJ2-5; 9 bases are shared with TRBD1. CDR1 is MNHNS and CDR2 is SASEGT in the germline V gene. CDR3 length: 17 residues. The junction had 15 bases not matched to a gene; V was cut back by 6 bases and J by 4 bases. CDR3 loop: CASSDPTGGKEGETQYF. Written as DNA, the CDR3 is TGTGCCAGCAGCGACCCTACAGGGGGCAAGGAAGGAGAGACCCAGTACTTC.

This clonotype was counted many times. J is TRBJ1-1 and V is TRBV27; 8 bases line up with TRBD1. CDR3 length: 14 residues. The germline CDR1 and CDR2 sequences are MNHEY and SMNVEV (reference sequence). Germline trimming cut 6 bases from V and 1 base from J; bases unmatched to any gene: 4. The CDR3 region is CASRQGQANTEAFF. CDR3 bases: TGTGCCAGCAGGCAGGGACAGGCGAACACTGAAGCTTTCTTT.

This clonotype was picked up many times. V usage is TRBV29-1 and J usage is TRBJ2-5; D is unclear. Germline-derived CDR1 and CDR2 are SQVTM and ANQGSEA. This CDR3 contains 14 residues. V was shortened by 6 bases and J by 4 bases, with 18 bases between the two germline ends. In DNA, the CDR3 is TGCAGCGTAACGGTGGGTTCCTCGTCAGAGACCCAGTACTTC. It translates to CSVTVGSSSETQYF.

Remarks on this clonotype: Since a much larger clone is just one base distant, this may be a read error. The V call is TRBV20-1, the J call TRBJ1-2; TRBD1 agrees at 11 bases. Germline V gene sequence: CDR1 DFQATT, CDR2 SNEGSKA (reference sequence). The CDR3 totals 14 residues. CDR3 sequence reads: CSATGQGAGYVYTF. The CDR3 region has the DNA TGCAGTGCTACAGGACAGGGGGCTGGGTATGTCTACACCTTC.

This clonotype was observed many times. The CDR3 nucleotides read TGTGCCAGCGCCGGGACACTGGTGTATGATAGTGGCTACACCTTC. Amino acids: CASAGTLVYDSGYTF. The chain uses TRBV2 and TRBJ1-2; D might be TRBD1 (6 bases). The CDR3 spans 15 residues. In germline, CDR1 is SNHLY, CDR2 FYNNEI. V gave up 8 bases and J gave up 7 bases, with 23 bases separating them.

This clonotype was observed a handful of times. The chain links TRBV20-1 to TRBJ1-5, with D tentatively TRBD1 (6 bases). V gave up 2 bases and J gave up 7 bases, with 12 bases separating them. Germline V gene lookup returns CDR1 DFQATT and CDR2 SNEGSKA (reference sequence). The CDR3 contains 13 residues. In DNA form, the CDR3 reads TGCAGTGCTAGATCAGGGGTCGGGCAGCCCCAGCATTTT. It encodes CSARSGVGQPQHF.

This clonotype appeared many times. This chain joins TRBV5-1 and TRBJ2-7, with D possibly being TRBD1 (6 bases). Germline values: CDR1 SGHRS, CDR2 YFSETQ. This CDR3 is built from 14 residues. Trimming took 4 bases from V and 5 from J, leaving 16 bases between them. The CDR3 DNA reads as TGCGCCAGCAGCGTGGGACAAGCAGGAAACGAGCAGTACTTC. Its protein is CASSVGQAGNEQYF.

The chain is built from TRBV30 and TRBJ2-2; 11 nucleotides agree with TRBD1. V lost 3 bases, J lost 5 bases, and 11 bases stayed unmatched. The CDR3 contains 17 residues. Germline values: CDR1 GTSNPN, CDR2 SVGIG (reference sequence). CDR3 residues: CAWRVRRDRGWTGELFF. The CDR3 nucleotides read TGTGCCTGGAGGGTTCGCCGGGACAGGGGGTGGACCGGGGAGCTGTTTTTT.

This clonotype rates as medium-sized (0.01 to 0.1%). The chain is built from TRBV5-1 and TRBJ1-1; D is possibly TRBD1 (6 bases). Germline assignment: CDR1 SGHRS and CDR2 YFSETQ. V was cut by 0 bases and J by 5 bases, with 23 bases left in between. The length of the CDR3 is 18 residues. In DNA, the CDR3 is TGCGCCAGCAGCTTGGAATCTCCGGGGGCAGCTTGGGGTACTGAAGCTTTCTTT. Translation: CASSLESPGAAWGTEAFF.

This clonotype was observed at least ten times. This rearrangement joins TRBV10-3 to TRBJ2-7; D possibly corresponds to TRBD2 (6 bases). Germline values: CDR1 ENHRY, CDR2 SYGVKD. There are 12 residues in the CDR3. Trimming took off 8 bases at V and 0 bases at J, with 8 bases between the two ends. Here the CDR3 reads CAIAGISYEQYF. CDR3 DNA: TGTGCCATCGCGGGAATCTCCTACGAGCAGTACTTC.

This clonotype has at least ten counts. The chain carries TRBV20-1 and TRBJ2-7; 10 bases match TRBD1. Germline CDR1 DFQATT, CDR2 SNEGSKA (reference sequence). There are 13 residues in the CDR3. J gave up 3 bases and V 3 bases, and 2 bases lay outside the gene matches. CDR3 region: CSARGDRGYEQYF. The CDR3 nucleotides read TGCAGTGCTAGGGGGGACAGGGGCTACGAGCAGTACTTC.

This clonotype came up many times. The chain uses TRBV20-1 and TRBJ2-5; 7 bases are shared with TRBD2. Germline values: CDR1 DFQATT, CDR2 SNEGSKA (reference sequence). The CDR3 is 11 residues long. CDR3 in amino acids: CGGREGETQYF. The CDR3 DNA reads as TGCGGGGGTAGGGAGGGAGAGACCCAGTACTTC.

This clonotype occurred many times. The genes are TRBV7-8 and TRBJ1-5; 8 bases fit TRBD1. There are 18 residues in the CDR3. V lost 1 base and J lost 4; bases outside the gene matches: 12. Germline CDR1 is SGHVS and CDR2 is FQNEAQ. CDR3 sequence (DNA): TGTGCCAGCAGCTTAGGTCGCAGGGGGCGCTTCCAAAATCAGCCCCAGCATTTT. As protein: CASSLGRRGRFQNQPQHF.

At least ten counts were recorded for this clonotype. The V and J genes are TRBV2 and TRBJ2-5, with D tentatively TRBD1 (5 bases). Germline CDR1 SNHLY, CDR2 FYNNEI. There are 13 residues in the CDR3. With 6 bases removed from V and 2 bases from J, the gap between germline ends came to 10 bases. CDR3 sequence: CASSRAPQETQYF. CDR3 coding DNA: TGTGCCAGCAGCAGGGCGCCTCAAGAGACCCAGTACTTC.

This clonotype came up many times. CDR3 protein: CASTAPGANVLTF. Written as DNA, the CDR3 is TGTGCCAGCACCGCCCCTGGGGCCAACGTCCTGACTTTC. The chain uses TRBV12-3 or TRBV12-4 and TRBJ2-6; D uncertain. The CDR3 has 13 residues. V shed 7 bases and J shed 2 bases, with 6 bases lying between them.

This clonotype has ten or more counts. The chain has TRBV20-1 and TRBJ1-2; D unresolved. The CDR3 covers 12 residues. Trimming took off 4 bases at V and 3 bases at J, with 9 bases between the two ends. Germline CDR1 and CDR2: DFQATT and SNEGSKA (reference sequence). The CDR3 DNA reads TGCAGTGCTACCGGGGAGGACTATGGCTACACCTTC. It encodes CSATGEDYGYTF.

This clonotype was recorded at least ten times. The chain recombines TRBV5-1 with TRBJ2-1; D gene uncertain. The CDR3 totals 15 residues. The V gene lost 0 bases and the J gene lost 13 bases, with 20 bases spanning the gap. CDR1 is SGHRS, CDR2 YFSETQ, per germline. The CDR3 loop reads CASSLEGPSTSVQFF. CDR3 nucleotides: TGCGCCAGCAGCTTGGAAGGGCCATCGACTTCAGTACAGTTCTTC.

This clonotype was counted a few times. The chain has TRBV10-3 and TRBJ2-2; 11 bases agree with TRBD2. The CDR3 consists of 17 residues. V lost 4 bases and J lost 0; bases outside the gene matches: 4. Germline CDR1 and CDR2: ENHRY and SYGVKD. The CDR3 DNA reads as TGTGCCATCAGTGCCCAGACTAGCGGGGCGAACACCGGGGAGCTGTTTTTT. Encoded protein: CAISAQTSGANTGELFF.

Concerning this clonotype itself: The conserved phenylalanine or tryptophan is not found at the CDR3 terminus, so this likely reflects a read error. CDR3 amino acids: CASRDTVNTEAFC. CDR3 coding DNA: TGTGCCAGTAGGGACACCGTGAACACTGAAGCTTTCTGT. The V and J genes are TRBV19 and TRBJ1-1; weak D call: TRBD1 (5 bases). The germline CDR1 and CDR2 sequences are LNHDA and SQIVND (reference sequence). This CDR3 region has 13 residues. With 6 bases removed from V and 0 bases from J, the gap between germline ends came to 8 bases.

A few counts support this clonotype. The chain carries TRBV20-1 and TRBJ2-7, with a possible D match to TRBD2 (6 bases). The germline V and J ends were trimmed by 0 bases and 0 bases, with 12 bases remaining between them. CDR3 length equals 15 residues. CDR1 is DFQATT, CDR2 SNEGSKA, per germline (reference sequence). The CDR3 reads CSARDVRGASYEQYF. The CDR3 DNA reads as TGCAGTGCTAGAGATGTGCGGGGAGCCTCCTACGAGCAGTACTTC.